This passage covers 17 T cell receptor beta chains from one sample sequenced in a study of blood T cells in healthy people across ages. A second PCR, run for about 7 to 11 cycles, used a sample-barcoded 5' primer plus a J-beta primer mix. TCRdb reanalysed the 5' RACE reads using MiXCR and keeps one entry per CDR3 protein. The repertoire includes 550,000 to 750,000 distinct CDR3 sequences, about 21% of them detected once, and 3.5% to 4% sits in the top ten. The specimen was blood. These receptors were taken from a man in his 70s in good health.

On this clonotype: An end of the junction differs from the germline gene, which may be a read error. DNA of the CDR3: TGCGCCAGCAGCCAGTGGGAATACACTGAAGCTTTCTTT. It codes for CASSQWEYTEAFF. The chain employs TRBV3-1 and TRBJ1-1; D is unresolved. Germline V lookup: CDR1 LGHDT, CDR2 YNNKEL (reference sequence). The CDR3 sequence is 13 residues long.

This clonotype has just a few counts. This sequence joins TRBV7-3 and TRBJ2-2; D is perhaps TRBD2 (6 bases). Germline V lookup: CDR1 SGHTA, CDR2 FQGTGA. The ends were cut back, 3 bases at V and 7 bases at J, with 9 bases in the middle. The CDR3 length is 13 residues. The CDR3 DNA is TGTGCCAGCAGCTTTGGAGGGGACGGGGAGCTGTTTTTT. Its translation: CASSFGGDGELFF.

This clonotype was seen ten or more times. This chain connects TRBV10-3 to TRBJ2-2; maybe TRBD1 (5 bases). This CDR3 comprises 14 residues. V was clipped by 6 bases and J by 1 base, with 9 bases between them. Per germline, CDR1 ENHRY and CDR2 SYGVKD. The chain's CDR3 is CAIRGQGNTGELFF. CDR3 DNA sequence: TGTGCCATCAGAGGGCAGGGGAACACCGGGGAGCTGTTTTTT.

This chain links TRBV7-2 with TRBJ2-5; 13 positions agree with TRBD2. The J call may not be correct, given that the DNA end is closer to TRBJ2-1. The CDR3 contains 15 residues. Germline values: CDR1 SGHTA, CDR2 FQGNSA. The CDR3 region has the DNA TGTGCCAGCAGCATACTAGCGGGGGGGACCAATGAGCAGTTCTTC. It translates to CASSILAGGTNEQFF.

The chain has TRBV29-1 and TRBJ2-7; tentatively, D is TRBD2 (6 bases). CDR1 SQVTM and CDR2 ANQGSEA come from the germline V gene. CDR3 size: 11 residues. Trimming shortened V by 7 bases and J by 4 bases, and 11 bases separated the two germline ends. The CDR3 is CSGGEGYEQYF. CDR3 in DNA: TGCAGCGGGGGGGAAGGGTACGAGCAGTACTTC.

The CDR3 DNA reads as TGTGCCAGCAGCTTCGTCGACTCCTTTACTAGCGGGTCACAAGAGACCCAGTACTTC. This sequence encodes CASSFVDSFTSGSQETQYF. The J gene is TRBJ2-5, the V gene TRBV7-3; 9 positions agree with TRBD2. The V gene's germline CDR1 is SGHTA and CDR2 FQGTGA. V lost 3 bases, J lost 2 bases, and 16 bases stayed unmatched. The CDR3 is made up of 19 amino acids.

V gene TRBV20-1 combines with J gene TRBJ2-1; 7 bases match TRBD2. The CDR3 loop spans 13 amino acids. Germline lookup yields CDR1 DFQATT and CDR2 SNEGSKA (reference sequence). V lost 6 bases, J lost 6 bases, and 8 bases stayed unmatched. CDR3 nucleotides: TGCAGTGCGCGGGGGACTCCCGGCAATGAGCAGTTCTTC. Amino acid sequence: CSARGTPGNEQFF.

This clonotype was seen only a few times. This sequence joins TRBV7-2 and TRBJ2-5, with TRBD2 matching 7 bases. The J call may be incorrect, as the DNA end agrees better with TRBJ2-1. CDR3 length: 16 residues. CDR1 and CDR2 from the germline V gene are SGHTA and FQGNSA. CDR3 protein: CASSLVVGLLSNEQFF. The CDR3 DNA reads as TGTGCCAGCAGCTTAGTGGTGGGACTACTATCCAATGAGCAGTTCTTC.

This clonotype was counted a few times. The rearrangement joins TRBV5-1 to TRBJ2-2, with 10 bases aligning to TRBD1. This CDR3 comprises 17 residues. The ends lost 1 base at V and 7 bases at J; junction bases unmatched: 10. The germline V gene encodes CDR1 SGHRS and CDR2 YFSETQ. Written as DNA, the CDR3 is TGCGCCAGCAGCTTGCATCCGCCGGGACAGGGGATCGGGGAGCTGTTTTTT. Protein: CASSLHPPGQGIGELFF.

J is TRBJ2-4 and V is TRBV20-1; tentative D call: TRBD1 (6 bases). CDR1 is DFQATT, CDR2 SNEGSKA, per germline (reference sequence). V lost 5 bases, J lost 0 bases, and 14 bases lay in between. CDR3 length: 15 amino acids. CDR3 residues: CSAHIGTKAKNIQYF. CDR3 coding DNA: TGCAGTGCTCACATCGGGACAAAAGCCAAAAACATTCAGTACTTC.

This clonotype has a handful of counts. The chain couples TRBV7-2 to TRBJ2-1; 8 nucleotides line up with TRBD2. The V segment lost 4 bases and the J segment 7 bases; nucleotides outside the gene matches: 12. Germline CDR1 SGHTA, CDR2 FQGNSA. The CDR3 contains 16 residues. CDR3 nucleotide sequence: TGTGCCAGCAGCTCCGAAGGGACTAGGCTCCCGAATGAGCAGTTCTTC. It translates to CASSSEGTRLPNEQFF.

In this sample, this clonotype turned up a few times. Compared with germline, one end of the junction differs, possibly owing to a read error. The CDR3 loop is CASSPPTGQWF. The CDR3 DNA sequence: TGTGCCAGCTCACCACCGACAGGCCAGTGGTTC. This sequence joins TRBV18 and TRBJ2-4, with D perhaps matching TRBD1 (6 bases). Germline lookup yields CDR1 KGHSH and CDR2 LQKENI. The CDR3 loop spans 11 amino acids.

There are many counts of this clonotype. The V gene is TRBV20-1, the J gene TRBJ2-1; the match to TRBD1 covers 7 bases. The CDR3 loop spans 17 amino acids. J was trimmed by 0 bases and V by 2 bases; bases with no gene match: 10. Germline CDR1 reads DFQATT; CDR2 reads SNEGSKA (reference sequence). The CDR3 sequence: CSARPLTGSGSYNEQFF. DNA of the CDR3: TGCAGTGCTAGACCCCTGACAGGGTCCGGCTCCTACAATGAGCAGTTCTTC.

In its sample, this clonotype was seen a few times. The CDR3 region has the DNA TGTGCCAGCAGCTTGGGTCAGGGGGACAAAAACATTCAGTACTTC. Amino acid sequence: CASSLGQGDKNIQYF. This sequence joins TRBV7-2 and TRBJ2-4, with 7 bases fitting TRBD1. The germline gives CDR1 SGHTA, CDR2 FQGNSA. The ends lost 3 bases at V and 3 bases at J; junction bases unmatched: 5. The CDR3 loop spans 15 amino acids.

This clonotype has more than one count but fewer than ten. The junction and the germline gene differ at one end; a read error may be behind it. The chain links TRBV5-5 to TRBJ2-1, with 10 positions matching TRBD2. Per germline, CDR1 SGHKS and CDR2 YYEKEE (reference sequence). The CDR3 length is 19 residues. CDR3 nucleotides: TGTGCCAACAGCAGTTTCCCGCAGCTAACTAGCGGGAACTCTAATGAGCAGTTCTTC. It encodes CANSSFPQLTSGNSNEQFF.

About this clonotype: As the CDR3 is not closed by the conserved phenylalanine or tryptophan, this likely results from a read error. J is TRBJ1-4 and V is TRBV25-1, with D hard to call. Trimming shortened V by 4 bases and J by 6 bases, and 6 bases separated the two germline ends. This CDR3 spans 12 amino acids. From germline, CDR1 is MGHDK and CDR2 SYGVNS. This CDR3 is CASSVRDEKLFL. CDR3 nucleotide sequence: TGTGCCAGCAGTGTTAGGGATGAAAAACTGTTTCTT.

The chain carries TRBV20-1 and TRBJ2-1; D is undetermined. The CDR3 loop spans 12 amino acids. V lost 2 bases, J lost 7 bases, and 9 bases lay in between. Germline V CDR1 and CDR2: DFQATT, SNEGSKA (reference sequence). The CDR3 loop is CSARPLANEQFF. As DNA, the CDR3 is TGCAGTGCTAGACCCCTTGCGAATGAGCAGTTCTTC.